This T cell receptor (beta chain) was sequenced for a study of CD8+ T cells in alopecia areata. Between the trimmed V and J ends, which lost 2 bases and 5 bases, there was a span of 13 bases. CDR1 is PRHDT and CDR2 is FYEKMQ in the germline V gene (reference sequence). The CDR3 spans 15 residues. In alopecia areata patients, both lesional scalp punch biopsies and peripheral blood were collected. Study-level results: Lesional scalp displayed greater clonality than normal scalp, most notably in alopecia totalis/universalis. Resident alphabeta T-cell populations of normal skin are likewise subject to sequencing in scalp samples.

The authors extracted RNA and reverse transcribed it into cDNA as the sequencing template. This table comes from immunoSEQ multiplex PCR, and its TCRdb copy is limited to in-frame clones, with some not included. The data contain around 80,000 clones, roughly 51% of them singletons. As to this clone: The target antigen is unknown.

This TCR was sampled from a human donor with alopecia areata. The V gene is TRBV13, the J gene TRBJ2-1; D possibly corresponds to TRBD2 (6 bases). The sequencing sample was made of NKG2D-high CD8+ T cells sorted from blood. The CDR3 here is CASSLRGGGDNEQFF. CDR3 bases: TGTGCCAGCAGCTTAAGGGGAGGCGGCGACAATGAGCAGTTCTTC.